These 23 T cell receptor beta chains were sequenced from one sample in a study of OX40 agonist ivuxolimab in advanced cancers. Repertoires were generated with immunoSEQ multiplex PCR, while TCRdb's copy carries only in-frame clones and drops some. The sample consists of roughly 70,000 clones, 80% to 90% of them appearing once. The sequences come from CD4+ or CD8+ T cells sorted from blood, collected in a trial of the OX40 agonist ivuxolimab. Receptors originate from an adult with an advanced solid tumor such as melanoma, head and neck, liver or kidney cancer.

This clone was seen a few times. V usage is TRBV10-3 and J usage is TRBJ2-1; D could derive from TRBD1 or TRBD2 (5 bases each). Germline CDR1 ENHRY, CDR2 SYGVKD. This CDR3 spans 13 amino acids. Trimming pared 6 bases from V and 5 bases from J, leaving 11 bases between. CDR3 protein: CAISRDGNNEQFF. CDR3 DNA: TGTGCCATCAGCCGGGACGGAAACAATGAGCAGTTCTTC.

The chain combines TRBV6-5 with TRBJ2-4, with 9 bases identical to TRBD2. This CDR3 region has 13 residues. Germline CDR1 MNHEY, CDR2 SVGAGI. The J segment lost 7 bases and the V segment lost 2 bases, leaving 0 bases of the junction unmatched. CDR3 bases: TGTGCCAGCAGTTACGCGGGGGGGAACATTCAGTACTTC. As protein: CASSYAGGNIQYF.

The chain recombines TRBV7-9 with TRBJ2-7, with 8 bases lining up with TRBD1. Per germline, CDR1 SEHNR and CDR2 FQNEAQ (reference sequence). The CDR3 has 15 residues. After removal of 3 bases from V and 6 bases from J, the junction contained 10 bases not matched to a gene. The CDR3 region has the DNA TGTGCCAGCAGCTTTTCGGGACAGGCCCAGGCCGAGCAGTACTTC. It codes for CASSFSGQAQAEQYF.

The chain recombines TRBV10-1 with TRBJ2-7; TRBD1 matches 10 bases. Trimming cost V 3 bases and J 7 bases; bases outside gene matches: 9. CDR1 is WNHNN, CDR2 SYGVQD, per germline (reference sequence). This CDR3 is 15 amino acids long. The CDR3 protein is CASSDSGTGVREQYF. Written as DNA, the CDR3 is TGCGCCAGCAGTGACTCCGGGACAGGGGTGAGGGAGCAGTACTTC.

This chain connects TRBV9 to TRBJ2-6, with 7 bases identical to TRBD2. J was trimmed by 5 bases and V by 3 bases; bases with no gene match: 14. This CDR3 comprises 18 residues. Per the germline V gene, CDR1 is SGDLS and CDR2 is YYNGEE. The CDR3 is CASSGPAGVPLWANVLTF. DNA of the CDR3: TGTGCCAGCAGCGGCCCCGCGGGAGTTCCCCTCTGGGCCAACGTCCTGACTTTC.

CDR3 amino acids: CASSQEPGALSGANVLTF. CDR3 DNA sequence: TGCGCCAGCAGCCAAGAGCCTGGAGCCCTCTCTGGGGCCAACGTCCTGACTTTC. V gene TRBV4-1 combines with J gene TRBJ2-6; D gene unclear. This CDR3 is 18 amino acids long. Per the germline V gene, CDR1 is MGHRA and CDR2 is YSYEKL. V lost 0 bases, J lost 0 bases, and 12 bases lay in between.

The sample holds a few counts of this clone. The chain recombines TRBV28 with TRBJ2-3; possibly TRBD2 for D (5 bases). The CDR3 contains 11 residues. Per the germline V gene, CDR1 is MDHEN and CDR2 is SYDVKM. Trimming pared 8 bases from V and 8 bases from J, leaving 11 bases between. The CDR3 is CASGAEGTQYF. CDR3 nucleotides: TGTGCCAGCGGAGCCGAGGGTACGCAGTATTTT.

This clone has only one observation. The chain uses TRBV27 and TRBJ1-1, with TRBD1 as a possible D gene (6 bases). V was pared by 8 bases and J by 7 bases, with 11 bases between. CDR1 MNHEY and CDR2 SMNVEV come from the germline V gene (reference sequence). The CDR3 runs 11 residues. The CDR3 region is CASLQGVEAFF. The CDR3 DNA is TGTGCCAGCCTACAGGGTGTTGAAGCTTTCTTT.

This sequence joins TRBV2 and TRBJ2-1; D unclear. The ends were cut back, 6 bases at V and 2 bases at J, with 2 bases in the middle. This CDR3 has 11 amino acids. Germline V gene sequence: CDR1 SNHLY, CDR2 FYNNEI. The CDR3 DNA sequence: TGTGCCAGCAGACCCTACAATGAGCAGTTCTTC. It codes for CASRPYNEQFF.

The chain employs TRBV30 and TRBJ2-7, with D tentatively TRBD1 (6 bases). Germline CDR1 GTSNPN, CDR2 SVGIG (reference sequence). V was clipped by 2 bases and J by 4 bases, with 12 bases between them. The CDR3 is made up of 13 amino acids. CDR3 DNA sequence: TGTGCCTGGAGTTTCTCAACAGGGTACGAGCAGTACTTC. Its translation is CAWSFSTGYEQYF.

The CDR3 nucleotides are TGCGCCAGCAGCTTGGTCCCGCGGGAGCGGTCAGATACGCAGTATTTT. Amino acid sequence: CASSLVPRERSDTQYF. The genes are TRBV5-1 and TRBJ2-3, with 7 bases that match TRBD2. J gave up 4 bases and V 0 bases, and 8 bases lay outside the gene matches. From germline, CDR1 is SGHRS and CDR2 YFSETQ. The CDR3 extends over 16 amino acids.

J is TRBJ2-3 and V is TRBV12-1. TRBV12-1 is annotated as a pseudogene. CDR3 length: 15 residues. The CDR3 reads CASSLITHNTDTQYF. CDR3 sequence (DNA): TGTGCCAGCAGCTTGATTACGCATAACACAGATACGCAGTATTTT.

The chain recombines TRBV7-8 with TRBJ2-1; 9 bases map to TRBD1. The V and J ends lost 5 bases and 6 bases, in that order; junction bases with no gene match: 5. Germline V lookup: CDR1 SGHVS, CDR2 FQNEAQ. This CDR3 contains 14 residues. The CDR3 is CASSNRDRANEQFF. DNA for the CDR3: TGTGCCAGCAGCAACCGGGACAGGGCCAATGAGCAGTTCTTC.

The chain employs TRBV2 and TRBJ1-5; 7 bases are a match to TRBD1. Germline V gene sequence: CDR1 SNHLY, CDR2 FYNNEI. The CDR3 runs to 16 residues. The J segment lost 2 bases and the V segment lost 0 bases, leaving 4 bases of the junction unmatched. The CDR3 region has the DNA TGTGCCAGCAGTGAAGCAGGGGGCTATGGCAATCAGCCCCAGCATTTT. It is translated as CASSEAGGYGNQPQHF.

The chain combines TRBV4-1 with TRBJ2-7; D perhaps matches TRBD2 (5 bases). With 2 bases removed from V and 1 base from J, the gap between germline ends came to 18 bases. Germline CDR1 MGHRA, CDR2 YSYEKL. The CDR3 consists of 17 residues. The CDR3 reads CASSQNPGVEHSYEQYF. The CDR3 coding sequence is TGCGCCAGCAGCCAAAACCCCGGGGTAGAACATTCCTACGAGCAGTACTTC.

The chain combines TRBV4-1 with TRBJ2-7, with D perhaps TRBD1 (5 bases). The CDR3 is 18 residues long. The germline V gene has CDR1 MGHRA and CDR2 YSYEKL. V lost 0 bases, J lost 0 bases, and 18 bases lay in between. This CDR3 is CASSQDRSLQDLSYEQYF. The CDR3 DNA reads as TGCGCCAGCAGCCAAGATCGGTCTTTACAGGACCTCTCCTACGAGCAGTACTTC.

The CDR3 DNA follows: TGTGCCAGTAGTATCCTCGTGGGACAGGGCTACGAGCAGTACTTC. Its protein product is CASSILVGQGYEQYF. The rearrangement links TRBV19 to TRBJ2-7; 9 bases map to TRBD1. J was trimmed by 3 bases and V by 3 bases; bases with no gene match: 6. This CDR3 comprises 15 residues. Germline loops: CDR1 LNHDA, CDR2 SQIVND (reference sequence).

This clone was detected only once. V usage is TRBV14 and J usage is TRBJ2-5; 11 positions match TRBD2. The germline V gene encodes CDR1 SGHDN and CDR2 FVKESK. The CDR3 loop spans 15 amino acids. The ends lost 3 bases at V and 4 bases at J; junction bases unmatched: 4. Written as DNA, the CDR3 is TGTGCCAGCAGCCATCTAGCGGGAGGTGGAGAGACCCAGTACTTC. This sequence encodes CASSHLAGGGETQYF.

This clone occurred a few times. This chain joins TRBV6-1 and TRBJ1-5; D uncertain. Trimming took 8 bases from V and 3 from J, leaving 14 bases between them. In germline, CDR1 is MNHNS, CDR2 SASEGT. The CDR3 totals 14 residues. The CDR3, as DNA: TGTGCCAGCGGAGTTTGGGGTTACAATCAGCCCCAGCATTTT. Residues: CASGVWGYNQPQHF.

The chain combines TRBV19 with TRBJ1-5; possible D gene TRBD1, 6 bases. CDR1 and CDR2 from the germline V gene are LNHDA and SQIVND (reference sequence). The CDR3 has 15 residues. With 10 bases removed from V and 1 base from J, the gap between germline ends came to 17 bases. The CDR3 is CATAKEQGSNQPQHF. The CDR3 DNA is TGTGCCACCGCAAAGGAACAGGGAAGCAATCAGCCCCAGCATTTT. The full variable domain, its missing parts supplied by reference TRBV19 and TRBJ1-5, is DGGITQSPKYLFRKEGQNVTLSCEQNLNHDAMYWYRQDPGQGLRLIYYSQIVNDFQKGDIAEGYSVSREKKESFPLTVTSAQKNPTAFYLCATAKEQGSNQPQHFGDGTRLSIL.

This chain joins TRBV12-5 and TRBJ2-1, with 13 bases that match TRBD2. The V segment lost 6 bases and the J segment 4 bases; nucleotides outside the gene matches: 3. The germline gives CDR1 LGHNT, CDR2 FRNRAP. The CDR3 is 15 amino acids. The CDR3 loop is CASGGGLAGYNEQFF. The CDR3 DNA sequence: TGTGCTAGTGGCGGGGGACTAGCGGGGTACAATGAGCAGTTCTTC. Combining the CDR3 with reference TRBV12-5 and TRBJ2-1 gives the whole variable domain DARVTQTPRHKVTEMGQEVTMRCQPILGHNTVFWYRQTMMQGLELLAYFRNRAPLDDSGMPKDRFSAEMPDATLATLKIQPSEPRDSAVYFCASGGGLAGYNEQFFGPGTRLTVL.

The CDR3 loop is CASSLWPPAGQPQHF. CDR3 bases: TGTGCCAGCAGTTTATGGCCGCCAGCCGGTCAGCCCCAGCATTTT. The chain carries TRBV28 and TRBJ1-5; the D is unclear. The CDR3 has 15 residues. V gave up 0 bases and J gave up 6 bases, with 12 bases separating them. Looked up from germline, CDR1 is MDHEN and CDR2 is SYDVKM.

The chain carries TRBV7-6 and TRBJ2-6, with D perhaps given as TRBD1 or TRBD2 (5 bases each). Germline V gene lookup returns CDR1 SGHVS and CDR2 FNYEAQ. The CDR3 totals 14 residues. V was trimmed by 5 bases and J by 3 bases, leaving 8 bases between them. The CDR3 spells CASSPRGGANVLTF. CDR3 DNA: TGTGCCAGCAGCCCGAGGGGTGGGGCCAACGTCCTGACTTTC.